Sequencing of this TCR beta chain was carried out in a study of blood T cells in healthy people across ages (dated by TCRdb to 2013 to 2016). Broadly, across the study: In model experiments, template switching captured about one uniquely barcoded TCR beta cDNA molecule for every two T cells. The study analyzed two additional independent replicas of 1 million unique cDNA reads from the same blood draw for two donors, one aged 18 to 30 and one aged 80 or older. Four age groups were formed from the donors: young (average approximately 15 years), middle-aged (approximately 42), aged (around 62) and long-lived (roughly 81). To track age-related changes in TCR beta repertoire diversity, the study relied on deep sequencing normalized with unique cDNA molecular identifiers. To avoid experimental bias, donors of different ages were spread randomly across the sequencing lanes.

Via the germline V gene, CDR1 is SGHDN and CDR2 FVKESK. The CDR3 spans 14 residues, from the cysteine through the phenylalanine. The only DNA kept is the CDR3, 42 bases in frame from the first base. The junction carries 14 bases between V and J, which are trimmed by 6 bases and 2 bases respectively. Donors were a few dozen systemically healthy Caucasian individuals from Russia aged roughly 6 to 90 years. Each donor gave ten milliliters of peripheral blood, drawn into EDTA-treated Vacutainer tubes. PBMCs were isolated by Ficoll-Paque density-gradient centrifugation, with at least 7 million obtained per sample. Trizol reagent was used to extract total RNA from PBMCs, with at least 6 micrograms per sample. The percentages of naive CD45RAhigh/CD27high T cells were determined by flow cytometry on a PBMC aliquot from every donor. Libraries were built with 5' RACE. TCRdb shows the sequencer as Illumina HiSeq 2500. A second PCR of roughly 6 to 12 cycles was run with a J-beta primer mix and a sample-barcoded 5' primer. A unique molecular identifier was introduced onto each TCR beta cDNA molecule by a template-switch 5' adaptor carrying 12 random nucleotides. At least 2.5 million CDR3-containing paired-end reads were obtained from each sample. All of the RNA was converted into first-strand cDNA using the Mint cDNA synthesis kit, with a TRBC-specific oligonucleotide serving as the primer. Following uracil-DNA glycosylase treatment, a first 18-cycle PCR with universal primers M1SS and BC2_uni_R was performed on all cDNA. From the authors' description of their analysis: For normalization, 1 million high-quality reads were randomly selected from each sample, with every read carrying a distinct molecular identifier. Reads sharing molecular identifiers were discarded rather than binned into consensus sequences. MiTCR, set to a Q25 quality threshold and the strictest error-elimination algorithm, was used for CDR3 identification, clonotype clustering and error correction. A nonparametric unseen species model with Euler transformation was used to estimate lower-bound total TCR beta diversity. TCRdb reprocessed the public reads (quality trimming at Q25 with fastp, clone calling with MiXCR) and kept in-frame beta chains. Identical CDR3 protein sequences are pooled into one entry, listed with their most common genes and DNA. The V and J calls come from TCRdb's annotation, not from the publication. This sample comprises some 900,000 distinct CDR3 sequences, roughly 52% of them detected only once. 13% of the sample rests with the top ten.

The paper's findings and limits, for the study overall: Estimates of total diversity based on one million sequenced T cells were considered lower bounds and underestimates. Because donor CMV infection status was unknown, age-related changes in expanded clonotypes were potentially confounded. Since profiling was done on bulk unsorted PBMCs, naive and antigen-experienced compartments could not be conclusively compared. There was a strong correlation between observed TCR beta diversity and the percentage of naive T cells measured by flow cytometry. As age increased, observed TCR beta diversity per million T cells dropped in a roughly linear way, and a significant reduction was already evident by age roughly 40. Compared with the aged group, the long-lived group had more naive CD4+ T cells, fewer expanded clones and increased TCR diversity, a pattern suggesting age selection.

This clonotype was observed a few times. Its binding antigen is unknown. Base qualities are not recorded, but no much larger clone differs from it by a single base. This receptor was obtained from a man under 40 in good health. Material for sequencing was blood. Recombination joined TRBV14 with TRBJ2-7; the D gene is possibly TRBD1 or TRBD2, with 5 bases matching each. The sequenced DNA: TGTGCCAGCAGACACAGGAGCGGCCCCTACGAGCAGTACTTC. Its protein is CASRHRSGPYEQYF.